The 8 T cell receptor beta chains listed next were all sequenced from one sample in a study of TET2 disruption in CD19-targeted CAR T cells. The sample's treatment: autologous CTL019 cells: CD19 CAR with 4-1BB and CD3 zeta domains. Using immunoSEQ multiplex PCR, the repertoire was profiled, and TCRdb retains in-frame clones only, with some absent. The ten top clones account for less than 20%, within a sample of 710 or so clones. The sample consisted of peripheral blood, taken from a patient treated with CD19 CAR T cells. The receptors derive from a man between 65 and 85 years old with chronic lymphocytic leukemia.

Its frequency marks this clone as medium-sized. The read finishes 3 residues shy of the CDR3 end, and the germline J gene is used to complete it. The V gene is TRBV7-7, the J gene TRBJ2-4; 11 bases map to TRBD2. This CDR3 region has 18 residues. V gave up 2 bases and J gave up 6 bases; unmatched junction bases: 12. The germline gives CDR1 SSHAT, CDR2 FNYEAQ (reference sequence). CDR3: CASSLSLAGGPGRNIQYF. Partial CDR3 DNA: TGTGCCAGCAGCTTATCCCTAGCGGGGGGACCGGGACGAAACATT.

According to its frequency, this clone is large (0.1 to 1%). The CDR3 end is not reached by the read, which stops 3 residues before it; the germline J gene fills it in. The genes are TRBV28 and TRBJ2-3, with a possible D match to TRBD2 (6 bases). Trimming pared 6 bases from V and 0 bases from J, leaving 10 bases between. The CDR3 has 14 amino acids. Germline CDR1 MDHEN, CDR2 SYDVKM. The CDR3 bases that were read are TGTGCCAGCAGAAATAGCGGAAGCACAGATACG. It encodes CASRNSGSTDT. In full, the CDR3 is CASRNSGSTDTQYF.

According to its frequency, this clone is medium-sized (0.01 to 0.1%). The read halts 3 residues ahead of the CDR3 end, with the missing end drawn from the germline J gene. V gene TRBV5-4 combines with J gene TRBJ2-7; a weak D match, TRBD1 (5 bases). The CDR3 has 14 residues. V lost 0 bases and J 6 bases, leaving 13 bases between the germline ends. The germline V gene encodes CDR1 SGHNT and CDR2 YYREEE (reference sequence). CDR3 in amino acids: CASSLEAGLGEQYF. Partial CDR3 DNA: TGTGCCAGCAGCTTGGAGGCAGGGCTAGGCGAG.

Its frequency marks this clone as large. The read gets to within 3 residues of the CDR3 end, and the germline J gene fills in the rest. V is TRBV29-1 and J is TRBJ2-3, with 9 bases matching TRBD1. The ends lost 1 base at V and 3 bases at J; junction bases unmatched: 11. This CDR3 is built from 17 residues. CDR1 is SQVTM and CDR2 is ANQGSEA in the germline V gene. The covered CDR3 bases are TGCAGCGTTGAAGGTGTCAAGGGACAGGGAATTACAGATACG. This gives the protein CSVEGVKGQGITDT. The complete CDR3 sequence is CSVEGVKGQGITDTQYF.

This clone is classed as medium-sized by frequency. The junction and the germline gene differ at one end; a read error may be behind it. CDR3 DNA, as far as it was read: TGTGTCAGCATATCTAACCGGGGTAATTCACCC. It translates to CVSISNRGNSP. The full CDR3 protein is CVSISNRGNSPLHF. The gene calls are TRBV6-2 or TRBV6-3 and TRBJ1-6; no clear D. The CDR3 end is not reached by the read, which stops 3 residues before it; the germline J gene fills it in. The CDR3 is 14 amino acids. The germline gives CDR1 MNHEY, CDR2 SVGEGT.

This clone is identified as large from frequency. The CDR3 end falls 3 residues outside the read, so it is completed with the germline J gene. In the same sample, other DNA sequences code for this CDR3. The chain carries TRBV7-9 and TRBJ2-1; no firm D call. The CDR3 is 14 amino acids. The germline V gene has CDR1 SEHNR and CDR2 FQNEAQ (reference sequence). V dropped 0 bases and J dropped 1 base, with 4 bases sitting between them. This chain's CDR3 is CASSLAGSYNEQFF. The covered CDR3 bases are TGTGCCAGCAGCTTAGCCGGTTCCTACAATGAG.

By frequency, this clone is medium-sized. The CDR3 extends 3 residues past the end of the read, so its final part is completed from the germline J gene. The chain joins TRBV2 to TRBJ1-2; possibly TRBD1 for D (5 bases). Germline loops: CDR1 SNHLY, CDR2 FYNNEI. V was shortened by 2 bases and J by 3 bases, with 7 bases between the two germline ends. The CDR3 is 13 amino acids. CDR3: CASSERGYYGYTF. CDR3 bases read: TGTGCCAGCAGTGAACGGGGGTACTATGGC. Together with reference TRBV2 and TRBJ1-2, the CDR3 gives the full variable domain: EPEVTQTPSHQVTQMGQEVILRCVPISNHLYFYWYRQILGQKVEFLVSFYNNEISEKSEIFDDQFSVERPDGSNFTLKIRSTKLEDSAMYFCASSERGYYGYTFGSGTRLTVV.

By frequency, this clone is medium-sized. The sequence runs out 3 residues before the end of the CDR3; the remainder is reconstructed from the germline J gene. The chain combines TRBV13 with TRBJ1-3; a possible D gene is TRBD1 (5 bases). The V and J ends lost 8 bases and 0 bases respectively, with 11 bases between them. The V gene's germline CDR1 is PRHDT and CDR2 FYEKMQ (reference sequence). The CDR3 is 14 residues long. The covered CDR3 bases are TGTGCCAGCGCCCAGGGCTTCTCTGGAAACACC. Residues: CASAQGFSGNT. The CDR3 reads in full as CASAQGFSGNTIYF. The whole variable domain, remainder taken from reference TRBV13 and TRBJ1-3, is AAGVIQSPRHLIKEKRETATLKCYPIPRHDTVYWYQQGPGQDPQFLISFYEKMQSDKGSIPDRFSAQQFSDYHSELNMSSLELGDSALYFCASAQGFSGNTIYFGEGSWLTVV.